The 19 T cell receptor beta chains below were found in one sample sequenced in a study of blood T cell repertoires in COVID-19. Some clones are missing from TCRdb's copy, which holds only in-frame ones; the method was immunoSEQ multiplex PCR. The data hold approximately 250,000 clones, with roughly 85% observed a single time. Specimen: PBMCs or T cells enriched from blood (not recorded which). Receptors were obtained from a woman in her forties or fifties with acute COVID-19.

The CDR3 protein is CASSESSGEYYGYTF. CDR3 coding DNA: TGTGCCAGCAGTGAATCGTCAGGGGAATACTATGGCTACACCTTC. The rearrangement links TRBV6-1 to TRBJ1-2; maybe TRBD1 (6 bases). Per the germline V gene, CDR1 is MNHNS and CDR2 is SASEGT. The CDR3 runs 15 residues. Trimming cost V 2 bases and J 3 bases, with 13 bases left between them.

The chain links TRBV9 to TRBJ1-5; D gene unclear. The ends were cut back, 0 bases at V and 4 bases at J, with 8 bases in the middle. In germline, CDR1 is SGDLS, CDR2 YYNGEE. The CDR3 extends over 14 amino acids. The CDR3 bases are TGTGCCAGCAGCGTAGCGGGAACTAATCAGCCCCAGCATTTT. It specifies CASSVAGTNQPQHF.

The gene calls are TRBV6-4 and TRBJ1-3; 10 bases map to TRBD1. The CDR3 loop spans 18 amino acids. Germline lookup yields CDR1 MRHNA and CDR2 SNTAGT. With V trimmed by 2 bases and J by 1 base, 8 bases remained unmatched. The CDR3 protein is CASSDLPTGGTSGNTIYF. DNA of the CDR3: TGTGCCAGCAGTGACCTTCCGACAGGGGGCACATCTGGAAACACCATATATTTT.

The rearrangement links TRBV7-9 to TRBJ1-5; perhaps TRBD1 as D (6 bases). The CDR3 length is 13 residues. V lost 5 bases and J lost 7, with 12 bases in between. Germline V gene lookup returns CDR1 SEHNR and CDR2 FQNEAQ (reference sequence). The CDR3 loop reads CASSLGGTQPQHF. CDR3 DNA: TGTGCCAGCAGCCTCGGGGGGACACAGCCCCAGCATTTT. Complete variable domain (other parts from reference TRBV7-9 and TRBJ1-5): DTGVSQNPRHKITKRGQNVTFRCDPISEHNRLYWYRQTLGQGPEFLTYFQNEAQLEKSRLLSDRFSAERPKGSFSTLEIQRTEQGDSAMYLCASSLGGTQPQHFGDGTRLSIL.

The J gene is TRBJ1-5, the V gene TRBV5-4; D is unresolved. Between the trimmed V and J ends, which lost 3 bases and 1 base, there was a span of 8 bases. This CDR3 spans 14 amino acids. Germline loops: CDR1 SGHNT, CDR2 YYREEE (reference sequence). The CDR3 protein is CASSYLGSNQPQHF. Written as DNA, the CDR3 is TGTGCCAGCAGCTACCTGGGCAGCAATCAGCCCCAGCATTTT.

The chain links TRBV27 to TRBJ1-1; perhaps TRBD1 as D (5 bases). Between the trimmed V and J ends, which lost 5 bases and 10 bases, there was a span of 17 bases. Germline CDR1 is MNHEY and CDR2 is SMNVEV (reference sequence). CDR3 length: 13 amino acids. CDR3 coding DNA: TGTGCCAGCAGTGCTCAATTTGGGGGGGGAGCTTTCTTT. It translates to CASSAQFGGGAFF.

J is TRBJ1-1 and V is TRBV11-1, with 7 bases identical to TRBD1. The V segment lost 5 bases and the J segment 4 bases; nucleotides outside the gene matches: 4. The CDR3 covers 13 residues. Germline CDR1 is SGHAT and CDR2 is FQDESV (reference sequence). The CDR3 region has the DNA TGTGCCAGCAGCACAGGGACAGTCACTGAAGCTTTCTTT. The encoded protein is CASSTGTVTEAFF.

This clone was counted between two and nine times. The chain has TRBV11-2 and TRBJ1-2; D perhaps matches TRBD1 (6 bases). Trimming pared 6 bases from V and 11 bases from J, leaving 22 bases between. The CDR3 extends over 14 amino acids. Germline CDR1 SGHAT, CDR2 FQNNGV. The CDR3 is CASSSIGGQGTYTF. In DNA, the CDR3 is TGTGCCAGCAGTTCTATCGGGGGGCAGGGGACGTACACCTTC.

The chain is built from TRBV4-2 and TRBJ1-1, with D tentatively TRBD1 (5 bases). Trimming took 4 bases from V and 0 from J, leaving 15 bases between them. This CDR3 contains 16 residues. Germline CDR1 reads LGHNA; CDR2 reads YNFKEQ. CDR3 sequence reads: CASSLTPTELNTEAFF. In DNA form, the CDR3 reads TGTGCCAGCAGCCTAACACCGACAGAGTTGAACACTGAAGCTTTCTTT.

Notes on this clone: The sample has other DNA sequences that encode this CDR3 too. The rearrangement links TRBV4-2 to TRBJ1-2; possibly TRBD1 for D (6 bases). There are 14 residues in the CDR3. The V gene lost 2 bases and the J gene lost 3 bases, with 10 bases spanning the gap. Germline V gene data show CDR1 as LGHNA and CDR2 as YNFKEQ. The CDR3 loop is CASSQPGQYYGYTF. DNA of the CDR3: TGTGCCAGCAGCCAACCCGGACAGTACTATGGCTACACCTTC.

The chain's CDR3 is CASLDRGRYGYTF. CDR3 nucleotide sequence: TGTGCCAGCTTGGACAGGGGGAGGTATGGCTACACCTTC. The chain recombines TRBV19 with TRBJ1-2, with 10 bases aligning to TRBD1. The CDR3 consists of 13 residues. Germline loops: CDR1 LNHDA, CDR2 SQIVND (reference sequence). The trim removed 9 bases at V and 5 bases at J, leaving 6 bases unmatched. The full variable domain, rest sourced from reference TRBV19 and TRBJ1-2, is DGGITQSPKYLFRKEGQNVTLSCEQNLNHDAMYWYRQDPGQGLRLIYYSQIVNDFQKGDIAEGYSVSREKKESFPLTVTSAQKNPTAFYLCASLDRGRYGYTFGSGTRLTVV.

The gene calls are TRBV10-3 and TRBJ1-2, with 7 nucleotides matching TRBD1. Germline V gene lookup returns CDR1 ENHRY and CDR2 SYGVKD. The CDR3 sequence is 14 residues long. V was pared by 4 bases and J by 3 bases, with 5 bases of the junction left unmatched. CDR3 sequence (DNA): TGTGCCATCAGTGTAAAGCAGGGGGACTATGGCTACACCTTC. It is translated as CAISVKQGDYGYTF.

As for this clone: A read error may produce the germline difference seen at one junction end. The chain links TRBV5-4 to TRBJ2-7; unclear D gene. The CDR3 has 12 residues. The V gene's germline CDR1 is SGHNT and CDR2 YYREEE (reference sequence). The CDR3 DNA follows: TGTGCCAGCAGCTTGGGAGGTTCCGGTGCAAACTTC. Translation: CASSLGGSGANF.

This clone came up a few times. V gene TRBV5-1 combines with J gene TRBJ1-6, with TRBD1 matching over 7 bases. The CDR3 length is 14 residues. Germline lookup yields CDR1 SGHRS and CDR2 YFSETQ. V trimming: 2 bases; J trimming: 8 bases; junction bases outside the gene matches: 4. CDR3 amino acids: CASSFDRDDSPLHF. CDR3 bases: TGCGCCAGCAGCTTTGACAGGGACGATTCACCCCTCCACTTT.

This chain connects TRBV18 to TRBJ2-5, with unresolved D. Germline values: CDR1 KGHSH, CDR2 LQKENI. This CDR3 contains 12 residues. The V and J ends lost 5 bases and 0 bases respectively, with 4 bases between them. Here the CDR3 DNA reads TGTGCCAGCTCAGAGTACCAAGAGACCCAGTACTTC. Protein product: CASSEYQETQYF.

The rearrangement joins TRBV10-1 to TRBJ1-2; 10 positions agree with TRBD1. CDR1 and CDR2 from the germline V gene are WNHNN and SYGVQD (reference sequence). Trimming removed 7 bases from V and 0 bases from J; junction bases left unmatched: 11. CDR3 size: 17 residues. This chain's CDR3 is CASTPRDRGCPNYGYTF. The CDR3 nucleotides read TGCGCCAGCACTCCCCGGGACAGGGGCTGTCCTAACTATGGCTACACCTTC.

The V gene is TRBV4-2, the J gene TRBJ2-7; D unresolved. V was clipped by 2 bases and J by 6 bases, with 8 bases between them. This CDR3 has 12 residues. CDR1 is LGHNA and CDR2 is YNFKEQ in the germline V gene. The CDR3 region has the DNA TGTGCCAGCAGCCAACCCCCTTTCGAGCAGTACTTC. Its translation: CASSQPPFEQYF.

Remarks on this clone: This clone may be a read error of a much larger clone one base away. CDR3 amino acids: CASSTGDYGYTF. The CDR3 DNA sequence: TGTGCCAGCAGTACAGGGGACTATGGCTACACCTTC. J is TRBJ1-2 and V is TRBV6-5, with 7 bases identical to TRBD1. CDR1 and CDR2 (germline): MNHEY, SVGAGI. The CDR3 consists of 12 residues. V dropped 5 bases and J dropped 3; count of bases not matched to a gene: 0.

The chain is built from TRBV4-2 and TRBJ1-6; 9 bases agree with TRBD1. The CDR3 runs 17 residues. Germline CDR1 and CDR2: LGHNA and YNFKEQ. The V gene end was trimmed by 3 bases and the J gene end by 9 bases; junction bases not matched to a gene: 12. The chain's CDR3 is CASSQALWGQGGSPLHF. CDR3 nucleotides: TGTGCCAGCAGCCAGGCCCTCTGGGGACAGGGAGGTTCACCCCTCCACTTT.